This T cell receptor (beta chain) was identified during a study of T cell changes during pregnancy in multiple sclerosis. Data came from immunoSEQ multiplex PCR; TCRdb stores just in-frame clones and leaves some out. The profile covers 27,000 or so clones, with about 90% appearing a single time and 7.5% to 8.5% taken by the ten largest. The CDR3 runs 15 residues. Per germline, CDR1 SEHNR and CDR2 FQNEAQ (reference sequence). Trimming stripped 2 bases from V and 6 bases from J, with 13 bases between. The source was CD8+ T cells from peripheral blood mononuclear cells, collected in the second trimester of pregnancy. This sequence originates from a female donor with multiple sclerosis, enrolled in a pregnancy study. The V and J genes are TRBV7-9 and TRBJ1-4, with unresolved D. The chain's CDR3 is CASSLWQRRDEKLFF. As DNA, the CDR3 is TGTGCCAGCAGCTTATGGCAAAGGAGAGATGAAAAACTGTTTTTT.